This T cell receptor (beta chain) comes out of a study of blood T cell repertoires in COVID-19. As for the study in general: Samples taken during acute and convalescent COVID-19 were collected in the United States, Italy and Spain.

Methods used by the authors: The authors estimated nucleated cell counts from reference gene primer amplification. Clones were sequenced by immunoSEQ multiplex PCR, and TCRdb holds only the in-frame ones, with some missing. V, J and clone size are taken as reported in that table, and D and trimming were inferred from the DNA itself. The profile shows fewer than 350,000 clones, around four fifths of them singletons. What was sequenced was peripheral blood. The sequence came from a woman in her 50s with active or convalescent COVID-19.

CDR3 sequence (DNA): TGTGCCAGCAGCCAAGATCCCGGGAACACTGAAGCTTTCTTT. Its protein is CASSQDPGNTEAFF. The J gene is TRBJ1-1, the V gene TRBV3-1 (or the pseudogene TRBV3-2); D is undetermined. The germline V gene has CDR1 LGHDT and CDR2 YNNKEL (reference sequence). This CDR3 is built from 14 residues. V gave up 0 bases and J gave up 1 base, with 6 bases separating them.